This TCR beta chain stems from a study of blood T cell repertoires in COVID-19. The wider study: From the United States, Italy and Spain came samples of acute and convalescent COVID-19. Sources were T cells, B-cell-depleted T cells, or PBMCs; the material itself was cDNA or gDNA.

Germline lookup yields CDR1 SGDLS and CDR2 YYNGEE. V lost 3 bases and J lost 0, with 4 bases in between. The CDR3 sequence is 13 residues long. Authors' processing steps: Reference gene primer amplification yielded estimated nucleated cell counts. The table came from immunoSEQ multiplex PCR; TCRdb's copy has only in-frame clones and leaves some out. V, J and clone size derive from that table, while D and trimming were established from the DNA sequence. This sample has 200,000 to 300,000 clones, with 75% to 90% found just once. The receptor was derived from a man aged 25-45 years with active or convalescent COVID-19. The V and J genes are TRBV9 and TRBJ2-1, with D unclear. Material for sequencing was peripheral blood. The CDR3 spells CASSDSSYNEQFF. The CDR3 nucleotides read TGTGCCAGCAGCGACAGCTCCTACAATGAGCAGTTCTTC.